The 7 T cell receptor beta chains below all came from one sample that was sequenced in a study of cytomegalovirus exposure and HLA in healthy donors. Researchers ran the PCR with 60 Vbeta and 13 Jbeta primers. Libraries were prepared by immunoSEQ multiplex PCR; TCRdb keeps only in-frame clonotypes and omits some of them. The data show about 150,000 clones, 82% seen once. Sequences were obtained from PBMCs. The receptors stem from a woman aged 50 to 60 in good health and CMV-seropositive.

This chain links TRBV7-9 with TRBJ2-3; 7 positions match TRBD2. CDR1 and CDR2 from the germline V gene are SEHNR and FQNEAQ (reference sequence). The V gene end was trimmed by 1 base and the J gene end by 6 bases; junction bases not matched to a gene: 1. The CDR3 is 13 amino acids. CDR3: CASSLVGGDTQYF. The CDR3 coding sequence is TGTGCCAGCAGCTTAGTGGGGGGGGATACGCAGTATTTT.

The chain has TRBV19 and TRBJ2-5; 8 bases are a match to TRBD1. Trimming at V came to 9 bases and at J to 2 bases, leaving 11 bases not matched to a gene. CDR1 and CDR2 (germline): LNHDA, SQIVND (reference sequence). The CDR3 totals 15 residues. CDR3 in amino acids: CASRGPGGIQETQYF. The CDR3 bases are TGTGCCAGCCGGGGCCCAGGGGGCATACAAGAGACCCAGTACTTC.

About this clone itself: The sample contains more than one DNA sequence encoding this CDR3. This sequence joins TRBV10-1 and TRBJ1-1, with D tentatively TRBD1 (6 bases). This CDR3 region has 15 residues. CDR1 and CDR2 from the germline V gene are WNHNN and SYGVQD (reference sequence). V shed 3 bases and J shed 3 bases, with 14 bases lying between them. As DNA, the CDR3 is TGCGCCAGCAGTGACCGTTCAGGGGTGGACACTGAAGCTTTCTTT. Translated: CASSDRSGVDTEAFF.

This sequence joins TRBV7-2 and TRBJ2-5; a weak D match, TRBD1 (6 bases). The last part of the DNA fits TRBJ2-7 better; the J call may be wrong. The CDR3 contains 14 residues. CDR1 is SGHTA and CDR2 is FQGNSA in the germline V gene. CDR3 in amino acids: CASSLARAGAEQYF. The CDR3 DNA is TGTGCCAGCAGCTTAGCCAGGGCAGGGGCCGAGCAGTACTTC.

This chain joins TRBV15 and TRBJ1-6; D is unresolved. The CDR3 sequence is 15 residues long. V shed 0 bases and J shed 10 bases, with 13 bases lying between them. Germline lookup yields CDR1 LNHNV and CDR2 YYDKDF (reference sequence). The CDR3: CATSRDSTRQSPLHF. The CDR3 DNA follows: TGTGCCACCAGCAGAGACTCGACAAGGCAGTCACCCCTCCACTTT.

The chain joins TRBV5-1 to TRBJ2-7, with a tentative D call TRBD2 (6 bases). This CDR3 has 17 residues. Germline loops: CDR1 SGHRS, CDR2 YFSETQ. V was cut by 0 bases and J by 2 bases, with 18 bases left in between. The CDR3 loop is CASSLGEWGGPTYEQYF. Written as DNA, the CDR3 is TGCGCCAGCAGCTTGGGGGAGTGGGGAGGCCCGACCTACGAGCAGTACTTC.

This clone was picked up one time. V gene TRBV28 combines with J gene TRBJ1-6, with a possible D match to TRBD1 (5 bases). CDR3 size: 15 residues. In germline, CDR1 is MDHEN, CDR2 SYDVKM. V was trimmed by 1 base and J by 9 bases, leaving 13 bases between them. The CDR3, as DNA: TGTGCCAGCAGTTTATTGGGGGGGGGTAGTTCACCCCTCCACTTT. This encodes CASSLLGGGSSPLHF. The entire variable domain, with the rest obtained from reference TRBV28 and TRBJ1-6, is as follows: DVKVTQSSRYLVKRTGEKVFLECVQDMDHENMFWYRQDPGLGLRLIYFSYDVKMKEKGDIPEGYSVSREKKERFSLILESASTNQTSMYLCASSLLGGGSSPLHFGNGTRLTVT.